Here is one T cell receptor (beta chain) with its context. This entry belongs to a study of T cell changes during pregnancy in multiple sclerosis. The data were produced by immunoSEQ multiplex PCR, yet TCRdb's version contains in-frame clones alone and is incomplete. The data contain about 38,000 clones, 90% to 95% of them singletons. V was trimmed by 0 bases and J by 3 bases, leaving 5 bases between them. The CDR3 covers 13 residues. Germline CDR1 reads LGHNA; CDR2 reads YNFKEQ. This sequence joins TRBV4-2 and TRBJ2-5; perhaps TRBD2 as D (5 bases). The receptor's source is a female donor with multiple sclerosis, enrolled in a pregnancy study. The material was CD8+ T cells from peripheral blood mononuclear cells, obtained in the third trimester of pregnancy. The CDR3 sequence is CASSQEGEETQYF. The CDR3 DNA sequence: TGTGCCAGCAGCCAAGAGGGAGAAGAGACCCAGTACTTC.